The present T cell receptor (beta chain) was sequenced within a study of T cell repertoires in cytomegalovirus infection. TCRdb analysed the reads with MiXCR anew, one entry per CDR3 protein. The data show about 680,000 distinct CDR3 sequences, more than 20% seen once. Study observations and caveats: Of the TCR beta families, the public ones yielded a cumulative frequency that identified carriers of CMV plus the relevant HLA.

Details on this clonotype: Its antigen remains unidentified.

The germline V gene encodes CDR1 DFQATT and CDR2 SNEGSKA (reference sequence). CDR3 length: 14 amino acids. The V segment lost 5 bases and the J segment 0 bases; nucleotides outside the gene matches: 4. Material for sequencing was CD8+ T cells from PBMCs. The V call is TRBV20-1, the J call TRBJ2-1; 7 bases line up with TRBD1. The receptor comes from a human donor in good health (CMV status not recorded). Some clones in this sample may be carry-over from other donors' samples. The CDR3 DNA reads TGCAGTGCTTGGGACAGCAGCTCCTACAATGAGCAGTTCTTC. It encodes CSAWDSSSYNEQFF.